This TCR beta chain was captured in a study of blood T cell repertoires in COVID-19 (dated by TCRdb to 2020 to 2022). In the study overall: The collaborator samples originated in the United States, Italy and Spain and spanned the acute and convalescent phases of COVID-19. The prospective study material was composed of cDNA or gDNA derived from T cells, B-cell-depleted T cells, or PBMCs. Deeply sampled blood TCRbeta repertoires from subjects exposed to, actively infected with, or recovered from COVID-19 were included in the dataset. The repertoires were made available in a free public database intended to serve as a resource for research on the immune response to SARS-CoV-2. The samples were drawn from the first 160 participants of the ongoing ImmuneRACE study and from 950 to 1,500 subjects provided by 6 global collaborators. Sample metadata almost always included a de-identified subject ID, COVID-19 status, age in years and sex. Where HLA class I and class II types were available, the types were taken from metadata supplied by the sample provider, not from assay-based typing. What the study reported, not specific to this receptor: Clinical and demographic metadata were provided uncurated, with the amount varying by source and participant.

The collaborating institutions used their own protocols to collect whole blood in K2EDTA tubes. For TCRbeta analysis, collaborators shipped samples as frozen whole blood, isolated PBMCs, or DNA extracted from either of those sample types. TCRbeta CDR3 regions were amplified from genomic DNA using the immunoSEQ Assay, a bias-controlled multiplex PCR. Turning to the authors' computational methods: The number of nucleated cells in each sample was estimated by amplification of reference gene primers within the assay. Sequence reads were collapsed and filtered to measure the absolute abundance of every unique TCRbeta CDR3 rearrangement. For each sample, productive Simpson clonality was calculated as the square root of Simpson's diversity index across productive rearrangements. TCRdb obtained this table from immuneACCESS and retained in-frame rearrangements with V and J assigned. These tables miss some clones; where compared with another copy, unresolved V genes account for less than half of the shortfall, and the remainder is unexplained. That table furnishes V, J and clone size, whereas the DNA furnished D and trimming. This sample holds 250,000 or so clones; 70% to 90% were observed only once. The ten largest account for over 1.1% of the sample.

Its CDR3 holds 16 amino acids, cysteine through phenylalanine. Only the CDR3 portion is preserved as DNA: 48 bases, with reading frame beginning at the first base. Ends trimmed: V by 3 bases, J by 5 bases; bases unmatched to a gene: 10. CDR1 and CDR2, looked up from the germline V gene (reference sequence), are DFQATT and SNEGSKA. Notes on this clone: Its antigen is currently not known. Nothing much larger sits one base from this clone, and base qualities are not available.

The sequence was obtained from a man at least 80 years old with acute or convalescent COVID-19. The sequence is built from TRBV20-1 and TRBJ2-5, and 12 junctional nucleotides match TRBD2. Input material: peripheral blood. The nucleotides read TGCAGTGCTAGTCCCCTAGCGGGGGGGCTTGGGGAGACCCAGTACTTC. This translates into CSASPLAGGLGETQYF.